The 19 T cell receptor beta chains presented below share a single source sample, sequenced in a study of blood T cell repertoires in COVID-19. Sequencing used immunoSEQ multiplex PCR; TCRdb keeps in-frame clones, though not all of them. The profile shows 190,000 or so clones, about 86% of them singletons. The sample comprised peripheral blood. These receptors were collected from a woman aged 18-30 years who had recovered from COVID-19.

The chain links TRBV24-1 to TRBJ1-1; 7 bases are shared with TRBD1. In germline, CDR1 is KGHDR, CDR2 SFDVKD. With 2 bases clipped from V and 6 bases from J, the junction kept 8 bases outside the gene matches. The CDR3 covers 15 residues. The CDR3 sequence is CATSDSGRGIAEAFF. The DNA of the CDR3 is TGTGCCACCAGTGATTCGGGCAGGGGGATTGCTGAAGCTTTCTTT.

The J gene is TRBJ1-3, the V gene TRBV14, with unresolved D. This CDR3 is 16 amino acids long. Trimming left V 3 bases short and J 0 bases short, with 12 bases between. Germline lookup yields CDR1 SGHDN and CDR2 FVKESK. The CDR3 region is CASSHLDWSSGNTIYF. In DNA form, the CDR3 reads TGTGCCAGCAGCCATCTCGACTGGAGCTCTGGAAACACCATATATTTT.

The chain employs TRBV5-1 and TRBJ2-5; maybe TRBD1 (5 bases). Germline V gene data show CDR1 as SGHRS and CDR2 as YFSETQ. There are 16 residues in the CDR3. With 0 bases removed from V and 1 base from J, the gap between germline ends came to 13 bases. For the CDR3, the DNA is TGCGCCAGCAGCTTGGTCGGCAGGGTAACCCAAGAGACCCAGTACTTC. It translates to CASSLVGRVTQETQYF. The whole variable domain, filled in from reference TRBV5-1 and TRBJ2-5, reads KAGVTQTPRYLIKTRGQQVTLSCSPISGHRSVSWYQQTPGQGLQFLFEYFSETQRNKGNFPGRFSGRQFSNSRSEMNVSTLELGDSALYLCASSLVGRVTQETQYFGPGTRLLVL.

This rearrangement joins TRBV7-2 to TRBJ2-6; the D gene is possibly TRBD1 (5 bases). Germline CDR1 and CDR2: SGHTA and FQGNSA. The V end lost 5 bases, the J end lost 1 base, and 9 bases lay between the germline ends. The length of the CDR3 is 15 residues. The CDR3 loop reads CASSTWTSGANVLTF. The CDR3 DNA sequence: TGTGCCAGCAGCACGTGGACATCTGGGGCCAACGTCCTGACTTTC.

The rearrangement links TRBV2 to TRBJ1-4; TRBD1 matches at 12 bases. CDR3 length equals 17 residues. Germline-derived CDR1 and CDR2 are SNHLY and FYNNEI. The ends lost 8 bases at V and 8 bases at J; junction bases unmatched: 15. The CDR3 sequence is CASGRHGTGGLGEKLFF. As DNA, the CDR3 is TGTGCCAGCGGGCGGCACGGGACAGGGGGCCTCGGGGAAAAACTGTTTTTT.

The chain employs TRBV9 and TRBJ1-3; 11 bases are a match to TRBD1. With 3 bases clipped from V and 2 bases from J, the junction kept 4 bases outside the gene matches. CDR3 length: 16 residues. The V gene's germline CDR1 is SGDLS and CDR2 YYNGEE. The DNA for the CDR3 is TGTGCCAGCAGCGCCCGGGGACAGGGGGCTGGAAACACCATATATTTT. It codes for CASSARGQGAGNTIYF.

The chain combines TRBV9 with TRBJ1-2, with 7 bases that match TRBD1. The V and J ends lost 3 bases and 4 bases, in that order; junction bases with no gene match: 6. The CDR3 has 14 residues. Germline lookup yields CDR1 SGDLS and CDR2 YYNGEE. CDR3 sequence reads: CASSATGASYGYTF. CDR3 sequence (DNA): TGTGCCAGCAGCGCTACAGGGGCCTCCTATGGCTACACCTTC.

V usage is TRBV6-5 and J usage is TRBJ1-5; D is unresolved. V lost 2 bases and J lost 3, with 8 bases in between. This CDR3 has 14 amino acids. Germline loops: CDR1 MNHEY, CDR2 SVGAGI. The CDR3 loop reads CASSYGRYNQPQHF. CDR3 nucleotide sequence: TGTGCCAGCAGTTACGGCAGGTACAATCAGCCCCAGCATTTT.

This sequence joins TRBV28 and TRBJ1-3, with 9 bases aligning to TRBD1. The trim removed 5 bases at V and 0 bases at J, leaving 5 bases unmatched. Germline CDR1 MDHEN, CDR2 SYDVKM. There are 16 residues in the CDR3. The CDR3 is CASSPTGGISGNTIYF. As DNA, the CDR3 is TGTGCCAGCAGTCCAACAGGGGGCATCTCTGGAAACACCATATATTTT.

The chain employs TRBV13 and TRBJ1-2; tentative D call: TRBD1 (6 bases). Germline CDR1 and CDR2: PRHDT and FYEKMQ (reference sequence). V lost 5 bases to trimming and J lost 5 bases, with 15 bases between them. CDR3 length: 14 residues. The CDR3 DNA reads TGTGCCAGCAGCACAACACAGGGAGGGTATGGCTACACCTTC. This encodes CASSTTQGGYGYTF. Drawing the rest from reference TRBV13 and TRBJ1-2, the complete variable domain is AAGVIQSPRHLIKEKRETATLKCYPIPRHDTVYWYQQGPGQDPQFLISFYEKMQSDKGSIPDRFSAQQFSDYHSELNMSSLELGDSALYFCASSTTQGGYGYTFGSGTRLTVV.

The rearrangement uses TRBV7-2 and TRBJ1-6, with TRBD1 matching over 9 bases. Germline-derived CDR1 and CDR2 are SGHTA and FQGNSA. The CDR3 runs to 15 residues. After removal of 4 bases from V and 9 bases from J, the junction contained 7 bases not matched to a gene. As DNA, the CDR3 is TGTGCCAGCAGCTCTAACGGACAGGGGCGTTCACCCCTCCACTTT. It specifies CASSSNGQGRSPLHF.

This chain joins TRBV5-4 and TRBJ2-7; D is unresolved. CDR3 length: 16 amino acids. Germline V gives CDR1 SGHNT, CDR2 YYREEE (reference sequence). The ends were cut back, 0 bases at V and 0 bases at J, with 13 bases in the middle. CDR3 sequence: CASSLAPAEYSYEQYF. The CDR3 DNA reads TGTGCCAGCAGCTTGGCCCCGGCGGAATACTCCTACGAGCAGTACTTC.

The V call is TRBV7-8, the J call TRBJ2-3, with D possibly being TRBD2 (6 bases). CDR3 length: 18 amino acids. CDR1 is SGHVS and CDR2 is FQNEAQ in the germline V gene. V dropped 1 base and J dropped 4 bases, with 21 bases sitting between them. In DNA form, the CDR3 reads TGTGCCAGCAGCTTAGTAGGTGGGGGAGGCCCGAGGGCAGATACGCAGTATTTT. This gives the protein CASSLVGGGGPRADTQYF.

The chain combines TRBV7-2 with TRBJ2-5, with 8 nucleotides matching TRBD2. The germline CDR1 and CDR2 sequences are SGHTA and FQGNSA. The CDR3 extends over 13 amino acids. This CDR3 is CAVGGANQETQYF. The DNA of the CDR3 is TGTGCAGTCGGGGGGGCCAACCAAGAGACCCAGTACTTC.

The CDR3: CASSEQLHEQYF. In DNA, the CDR3 is TGTGCCAGCAGTGAACAGCTGCACGAGCAGTACTTC. The J gene is TRBJ2-7, the V gene TRBV6-4; D is unclear. Germline loops: CDR1 MRHNA, CDR2 SNTAGT. There are 12 residues in the CDR3. Trimming took 3 bases from V and 5 from J, leaving 8 bases between them.

The rearrangement joins TRBV5-4 to TRBJ2-1; 11 nucleotides line up with TRBD2. The CDR3 loop spans 15 amino acids. Germline V CDR1 and CDR2: SGHNT, YYREEE (reference sequence). With 2 bases clipped from V and 4 bases from J, the junction kept 2 bases outside the gene matches. CDR3: CASSFGTSGYNEQFF. The CDR3 region has the DNA TGTGCCAGCAGCTTTGGGACTAGCGGTTACAATGAGCAGTTCTTC.

The V gene is TRBV7-3, the J gene TRBJ2-1, with 15 positions matching TRBD2. Losses at the gene ends were 1 base for V and 1 base for J; bases not matched to a gene: 2. The CDR3 is 18 residues long. Germline V gives CDR1 SGHTA, CDR2 FQGTGA. The CDR3 loop reads CASSLKGTSGRSYNEQFF. The CDR3 DNA reads TGTGCCAGCAGCTTAAAGGGGACTAGCGGGAGGTCCTACAATGAGCAGTTCTTC.

The V and J genes are TRBV4-3 and TRBJ2-1, with D possibly TRBD2 on 5 matching bases. Germline V gene data show CDR1 as LGHNA and CDR2 as YSLEER. The CDR3 loop spans 17 amino acids. The V and J ends lost 0 bases and 8 bases respectively, with 20 bases between them. CDR3 residues: CASSQDPTPDRGDEQFF. CDR3 in DNA: TGCGCCAGCAGCCAAGATCCTACTCCAGACCGGGGAGATGAGCAGTTCTTC.

The table lists this clone with a count of one. Here the CDR3 reads CASSPGGSGRANEQFF. The CDR3 DNA follows: TGTGCCAGTAGTCCAGGGGGTAGCGGGAGGGCCAATGAGCAGTTCTTC. This chain joins TRBV19 and TRBJ2-1; 11 nucleotides line up with TRBD2. V shed 5 bases and J 6 bases; nucleotides not matched to a gene: 9. This CDR3 spans 16 amino acids. Germline V gives CDR1 LNHDA, CDR2 SQIVND (reference sequence).